Sequencing of this T cell receptor (beta chain) was carried out in a study of regulatory T cells in long-lasting Graves disease. Whole-study context: With positive TSH receptor antibodies and over 5 years of antithyroid drugs, Graves' disease was considered persistent.

The CDR3 is made up of 15 amino acids. The junction had 9 bases not matched to a gene; V was cut back by 6 bases and J by 7 bases. Looked up from germline, CDR1 is MNHEY and CDR2 is SVGAGI. Building the TCR beta libraries relied on iRepertoire HTBI primers, and CDR3 regions underwent Arm-PCR. Each CDR3 protein is one row after TCRdb ran MiXCR on the multiplex PCR reads. The table lists around 430,000 distinct CDR3 sequences, around a fifth of them singletons. Time point: persistent/refractory GD, antithyroid drugs over 5 years with positive TRAb. With RNA extracted from PBMCs as input, the TCR library was made. This clonotype has just a few counts. What it binds is unknown. Study-level points and caveats: Those with persistent disease had in common more public clonotypes (2,741) than new patients (approximately 970).

The chain combines TRBV6-5 with TRBJ2-2, with 9 positions matching TRBD1. This TCR was recovered from a female donor with Graves disease. The sequencing used peripheral blood mononuclear cells (PBMCs), collected when the disease was refractory, from a patient treated with antithyroid drugs. The CDR3 here is CASSYQGQGFGELFF. The CDR3 DNA is TGTGCCAGCAGCTACCAGGGACAGGGTTTCGGGGAGCTGTTTTTT.